A selection of T cell receptor beta chains follows, all from one sample in a study of cytomegalovirus exposure and HLA in healthy donors. Profiling relied on immunoSEQ multiplex PCR, and the TCRdb table lists in-frame clones only, not all of them. In the table there are under 250,000 clones, 60% to 80% of which are singletons. The sequenced sample was PBMCs. The receptors stem from a male donor in good health and CMV-seronegative. Each CDR3 is given with its conserved first and last residue. The order of the fields is clone size, V gene, D gene, J gene, CDR3 DNA, CDR3 protein. D genes are given only for firm matches. Clone sizes are given selectively: once, few, many, or a class where the clone is expanded.

clone size: once
V gene: TRBV4-1
D gene: .
J gene: TRBJ2-5
CDR3 DNA: TGCGCCAGCAGCCATACGGACTCCCTTGAGGGAACCCAGTACTTC
CDR3 protein: CASSHTDSLEGTQYF

clone size: few
V gene: TRBV6-6
D gene: TRBD1
J gene: TRBJ2-7
CDR3 DNA: TGTGCCAGCAGGACAGGGGCCGGTAGCGAGCAGTACTTC
CDR3 protein: CASRTGAGSEQYF

clone size: .
V gene: TRBV5-4
D gene: .
J gene: TRBJ2-1
CDR3 DNA: TGTGCCAGTGGGACTTCGTCCTACAATGAGCAGTTCTTC
CDR3 protein: CASGTSSYNEQFF

clone size: .
V gene: TRBV10-1
D gene: .
J gene: TRBJ2-3
CDR3 DNA: TGCGCCAGCAGTGAGTCGTTGGGGCCGACCACAGATACGCAGTATTTT
CDR3 protein: CASSESLGPTTDTQYF

clone size: few
V gene: TRBV19
D gene: .
J gene: TRBJ2-1
CDR3 DNA: TGTGCCAGTAGTACCAGGGAGGCTAATGAGCAGTTCTTC
CDR3 protein: CASSTREANEQFF

clone size: .
V gene: TRBV27
D gene: .
J gene: TRBJ2-7
CDR3 DNA: TGTGCCAGCAGTCCCCGCCCCATTAGGAGTTACGAGCAGTACTTC
CDR3 protein: CASSPRPIRSYEQYF

clone size: .
V gene: TRBV10-2
D gene: .
J gene: TRBJ1-1
CDR3 DNA: TGCGCCACCCAGTCGGGGGGCCCAGGAACTGAAGCTTTCTTT
CDR3 protein: CATQSGGPGTEAFF

clone size: .
V gene: TRBV6-1
D gene: TRBD2
J gene: TRBJ2-1
CDR3 DNA: TGTGCCAGCAGTGTCATAGCGGGAGGGATCTACAATGAGCAGTTCTTC
CDR3 protein: CASSVIAGGIYNEQFF

clone size: .
V gene: TRBV27
D gene: .
J gene: TRBJ1-2
CDR3 DNA: TGTGCCAGCAGTTTTGAGGGCAGCACTAACTATGGCTACACCTTC
CDR3 protein: CASSFEGSTNYGYTF

clone size: .
V gene: TRBV19
D gene: TRBD1
J gene: TRBJ1-1
CDR3 DNA: TGTGCCAGTAGTATGCAGGGGGCGAACACTGAAGCTTTCTTT
CDR3 protein: CASSMQGANTEAFF

clone size: .
V gene: TRBV7-3
D gene: TRBD2
J gene: TRBJ2-3
CDR3 DNA: TGTGCCAGCAGCTTAAATGCGGGGGGGGGAGATACGCAGTATTTT
CDR3 protein: CASSLNAGGGDTQYF

clone size: .
V gene: TRBV5-6
D gene: .
J gene: TRBJ2-3
CDR3 DNA: TGTGCCAGCAGCCCTCTCGGAGGAACAGATACGCAGTATTTT
CDR3 protein: CASSPLGGTDTQYF

clone size: .
V gene: TRBV7-8
D gene: TRBD1
J gene: TRBJ2-1
CDR3 DNA: TGTGCCAGCAGCCCCTGGACAGGGTCATCCTACAATGAGCAGTTCTTC
CDR3 protein: CASSPWTGSSYNEQFF

clone size: .
V gene: TRBV5-4
D gene: .
J gene: TRBJ1-5
CDR3 DNA: TGTGCCAGCAGCTTGCGGGATCAGCCCCAGCATTTT
CDR3 protein: CASSLRDQPQHF

clone size: .
V gene: TRBV7-9
D gene: .
J gene: TRBJ2-5
CDR3 DNA: TGTTCCAGCAGCCCATACGGCAGGGGCGACCAAGAGACCCAGTACTTC
CDR3 protein: CSSSPYGRGDQETQYF

clone size: .
V gene: TRBV6-5
D gene: TRBD2
J gene: TRBJ2-2
CDR3 DNA: TGTGCCAGCAGTAAACCAGGGACTAGCGGGGGGGAGCTGTTTTTT
CDR3 protein: CASSKPGTSGGELFF

clone size: once
V gene: TRBV7-9
D gene: TRBD1
J gene: TRBJ2-7
CDR3 DNA: TGTGCCAGCAAACAGGGGGCTAGTCCCTACGAGCAGTACTTC
CDR3 protein: CASKQGASPYEQYF